What follows are 25 T cell receptor beta chains derived from one specimen sequenced in a study of T cells in localized non-small cell lung cancer. Data came from immunoSEQ multiplex PCR; TCRdb stores just in-frame clones and leaves some out. The data hold about 21,000 clones, with approximately 90% observed a single time. The sample consisted of peripheral blood, taken before any cancer treatment. The receptors come from a male donor older than 55 with stage I squamous cell lung carcinoma.

Only a few counts were recorded for this clone. The J gene is TRBJ1-1, the V gene TRBV6-5; D gene unclear. This CDR3 spans 13 amino acids. V gave up 5 bases and J gave up 6 bases, with 13 bases separating them. CDR1 is MNHEY, CDR2 SVGAGI, per germline. Here the CDR3 reads CASSPGPRAEAFF. CDR3 bases: TGTGCCAGCAGTCCGGGCCCCCGGGCTGAAGCTTTCTTT.

This chain links TRBV6-5 with TRBJ1-2; no clear D. Trimming took 4 bases from V and 7 from J, leaving 19 bases between them. Germline V gene sequence: CDR1 MNHEY, CDR2 SVGAGI. CDR3 length: 15 residues. The CDR3 protein is CASSFGAYLEGGYTF. CDR3 bases: TGTGCCAGCAGTTTCGGAGCCTACTTAGAGGGTGGCTACACCTTC.

The genes are TRBV4-2 and TRBJ1-3, with D unclear. With 0 bases removed from V and 0 bases from J, the gap between germline ends came to 6 bases. CDR1 is LGHNA, CDR2 YNFKEQ, per germline. The CDR3 runs to 15 residues. The CDR3, as DNA: TGTGCCAGCAGCCAAGAGGGTAGCTCTGGAAACACCATATATTTT. It specifies CASSQEGSSGNTIYF.

V and J are TRBV30 and TRBJ2-7, with D unresolved. V was cut by 3 bases and J by 2 bases, with 11 bases left in between. The germline V gene has CDR1 GTSNPN and CDR2 SVGIG (reference sequence). This CDR3 has 13 amino acids. CDR3 in amino acids: CAWRSQRTYEQYF. The CDR3 DNA sequence: TGTGCCTGGAGAAGCCAGCGAACCTACGAGCAGTACTTC.

V gene TRBV18 combines with J gene TRBJ2-3; D is unclear. CDR3 size: 14 residues. CDR1 is KGHSH, CDR2 LQKENI, per germline. V shed 3 bases and J shed 3 bases, with 10 bases lying between them. The CDR3 here is CASSPEIGTDTQYF. CDR3 bases: TGTGCCAGCTCACCGGAAATTGGGACAGATACGCAGTATTTT.

The chain carries TRBV6-1 and TRBJ2-6, with TRBD1 matching 8 bases. This CDR3 has 16 amino acids. Germline CDR1 and CDR2: MNHNS and SASEGT. With 4 bases clipped from V and 3 bases from J, the junction kept 5 bases outside the gene matches. The CDR3 DNA reads as TGTGCCAGCAGTGGGAACAGGGGGAGTGGGGCCAACGTCCTGACTTTC. Residues: CASSGNRGSGANVLTF.

This sequence joins TRBV5-1 and TRBJ1-5, with TRBD1 identical over 9 bases. The CDR3 sequence is 15 residues long. V shed 5 bases and J 1 base; nucleotides not matched to a gene: 4. Looked up from germline, CDR1 is SGHRS and CDR2 is YFSETQ. The CDR3 DNA sequence: TGCGCCAGCAGTCGGACAGGGGCCAGCAATCAGCCCCAGCATTTT. Residues: CASSRTGASNQPQHF.

The gene calls are TRBV5-4 and TRBJ1-4; TRBD1 matches at 7 bases. After removal of 2 bases from V and 11 bases from J, the junction contained 12 bases not matched to a gene. From germline, CDR1 is SGHNT and CDR2 YYREEE (reference sequence). The CDR3 is made up of 15 amino acids. CDR3 sequence: CASSLETDRRKKLFF. The CDR3 nucleotides read TGTGCCAGCAGCTTAGAAACGGACAGGCGGAAGAAACTGTTTTTT.

This chain links TRBV30 with TRBJ2-2, with 7 bases aligning to TRBD1. The V segment lost 3 bases and the J segment 2 bases; nucleotides outside the gene matches: 3. This CDR3 spans 14 amino acids. Germline CDR1 and CDR2: GTSNPN and SVGIG (reference sequence). The chain's CDR3 is CAWRWTGNTGELFF. In nucleotides, the CDR3 is TGTGCCTGGAGATGGACAGGCAACACCGGGGAGCTGTTTTTT.

This chain links TRBV10-3 with TRBJ1-1; D gene unclear. This CDR3 region has 14 residues. CDR1 is ENHRY, CDR2 SYGVKD, per germline. V was pared by 3 bases and J by 5 bases, with 13 bases between. The CDR3 protein is CAISENSIGTEAFF. The CDR3 region has the DNA TGTGCCATCAGTGAAAACAGTATAGGGACTGAAGCTTTCTTT.

This chain connects TRBV6-6 to TRBJ2-3; D possibly corresponds to TRBD2 (6 bases). CDR3 length: 16 residues. Per germline, CDR1 MNHNY and CDR2 SVGAGI (reference sequence). Trimming stripped 1 base from V and 3 bases from J, with 14 bases between. DNA for the CDR3: TGTGCCAGCAGTTACTTAGGGACCGGGGGTACAGATACGCAGTATTTT. It yields the protein CASSYLGTGGTDTQYF.

This chain connects TRBV18 to TRBJ2-5, with D tentatively TRBD1 (6 bases). V was clipped by 6 bases and J by 0 bases, with 17 bases between them. The CDR3 runs to 16 residues. The germline V gene has CDR1 KGHSH and CDR2 LQKENI. The CDR3 reads CASSQTGEMDQETQYF. The CDR3 coding sequence is TGTGCCAGCTCGCAGACAGGTGAGATGGACCAAGAGACCCAGTACTTC.

This chain links TRBV19 with TRBJ1-1; D ambiguous. From germline, CDR1 is LNHDA and CDR2 SQIVND (reference sequence). Trimming stripped 8 bases from V and 0 bases from J, with 10 bases between. This CDR3 contains 13 residues. The CDR3 DNA sequence: TGTGCCAGTGGAAAAACCATGAACACTGAAGCTTTCTTT. Translated, it gives CASGKTMNTEAFF.

The gene calls are TRBV4-1 and TRBJ1-1; the D is unclear. Between the trimmed V and J ends, which lost 1 base and 4 bases, there was a span of 13 bases. The CDR3 totals 15 residues. Germline loops: CDR1 MGHRA, CDR2 YSYEKL. The CDR3 loop reads CASSQGATRGTEAFF. CDR3 nucleotides: TGCGCCAGCAGCCAAGGGGCAACCCGGGGCACTGAAGCTTTCTTT.

The chain joins TRBV7-2 to TRBJ2-3, with D uncertain. The germline CDR1 and CDR2 sequences are SGHTA and FQGNSA. The CDR3 consists of 13 residues. The V gene lost 9 bases and the J gene lost 1 base, with 11 bases spanning the gap. CDR3 nucleotides: TGTGCCAGTATGTTAGTCGGCACAGATACGCAGTATTTT. Translation gives CASMLVGTDTQYF. The variable domain in full, completed from reference TRBV7-2 and TRBJ2-3, reads GAGVSQSPSNKVTEKGKDVELRCDPISGHTALYWYRQSLGQGLEFLIYFQGNSAPDKSGLPSDRFSAERTGGSVSTLTIQRTQQEDSAVYLCASMLVGTDTQYFGPGTRLTVL.

This chain links TRBV15 with TRBJ1-1; no definite D call. This CDR3 comprises 15 residues. Per germline, CDR1 LNHNV and CDR2 YYDKDF (reference sequence). V was clipped by 0 bases and J by 5 bases, with 13 bases between them. CDR3 region: CATSRDYQKVTEAFF. CDR3 DNA: TGTGCCACCAGCAGAGACTACCAAAAGGTAACTGAAGCTTTCTTT.

The rearrangement uses TRBV7-3 and TRBJ2-7; TRBD1 aligns across 7 bases. V dropped 4 bases and J dropped 1; count of bases not matched to a gene: 4. Germline CDR1 reads SGHTA; CDR2 reads FQGTGA. The CDR3 covers 14 residues. CDR3 coding DNA: TGTGCCAGCAGCTGGACAGGCGGGTCCTACGAGCAGTACTTC. It is translated as CASSWTGGSYEQYF.

This sequence joins TRBV25-1 and TRBJ2-4, with 7 bases that match TRBD1. Looked up from germline, CDR1 is MGHDK and CDR2 is SYGVNS. The CDR3 sequence is 14 residues long. The ends lost 4 bases at V and 2 bases at J; junction bases unmatched: 2. CDR3: CASSADRSKNIQYF. The CDR3 DNA sequence: TGTGCCAGCAGTGCGGACAGGTCCAAAAACATTCAGTACTTC.

The chain employs TRBV7-9 and TRBJ1-2; D perhaps matches TRBD1 (5 bases). Germline values: CDR1 SEHNR, CDR2 FQNEAQ (reference sequence). V was trimmed by 1 base and J by 6 bases, leaving 12 bases between them. This CDR3 contains 14 residues. The CDR3 reads CASSLVRGVDGYTF. CDR3 coding DNA: TGTGCCAGCAGCTTAGTTAGGGGAGTCGATGGCTACACCTTC. Combining the CDR3 with reference TRBV7-9 and TRBJ1-2 gives the whole variable domain DTGVSQNPRHKITKRGQNVTFRCDPISEHNRLYWYRQTLGQGPEFLTYFQNEAQLEKSRLLSDRFSAERPKGSFSTLEIQRTEQGDSAMYLCASSLVRGVDGYTFGSGTRLTVV.

The chain has TRBV6-5 and TRBJ1-1; 8 bases line up with TRBD1. From germline, CDR1 is MNHEY and CDR2 SVGAGI. The CDR3 runs 15 residues. The V gene end was trimmed by 5 bases and the J gene end by 7 bases; junction bases not matched to a gene: 12. CDR3: CASSRMTGAEDEAFF. The CDR3 DNA is TGTGCCAGCAGTCGAATGACAGGGGCAGAGGATGAAGCTTTCTTT.

V and J are TRBV11-2 and TRBJ2-7; TRBD1 agrees at 10 bases. Trimming took 1 base from V and 6 from J; bases not matched to a gene: 6. The CDR3 loop spans 15 amino acids. The germline CDR1 and CDR2 sequences are SGHAT and FQNNGV. As DNA, the CDR3 is TGTGCCAGCAGCTTAGTGGTGGGACAGGGGCTCGAGCAGTACTTC. This translates into CASSLVVGQGLEQYF.

V usage is TRBV6-6 and J usage is TRBJ1-5; D is uncertain. The V gene lost 3 bases and the J gene lost 3 bases, with 12 bases spanning the gap. Germline CDR1 is MNHNY and CDR2 is SVGAGI (reference sequence). This CDR3 spans 15 amino acids. CDR3 nucleotides: TGTGCCAGCAGTTATGAACTTGTCTCCAATCAGCCCCAGCATTTT. Translated: CASSYELVSNQPQHF.

This chain uses TRBV29-1 with TRBJ2-6; D is uncertain. CDR3 length: 14 amino acids. Trimming left V 3 bases short and J 2 bases short, with 8 bases between. Germline assignment: CDR1 SQVTM and CDR2 ANQGSEA. The CDR3 protein is CSVDFPPGANVLTF. CDR3 DNA: TGCAGCGTTGATTTCCCGCCTGGGGCCAACGTCCTGACTTTC.

This clone has a single count. V is TRBV7-6 and J is TRBJ2-5, with D unresolved. There are 13 residues in the CDR3. Per germline, CDR1 SGHVS and CDR2 FNYEAQ. Trimming took 1 base from V and 5 from J, leaving 8 bases between them. CDR3 bases: TGTGCCAGCAGCTTAGAAACGGTGGAGACCCAGTACTTC. Translation gives CASSLETVETQYF.

The chain couples TRBV5-4 to TRBJ1-4; possibly TRBD1 for D (6 bases). In germline, CDR1 is SGHNT, CDR2 YYREEE (reference sequence). This CDR3 spans 15 amino acids. V lost 0 bases and J 7 bases, leaving 13 bases between the germline ends. CDR3 sequence reads: CASSLAGQKIEKLFF. The CDR3 coding sequence is TGTGCCAGCAGCTTGGCCGGACAGAAGATTGAAAAACTGTTTTTT. The whole variable domain, filled in from reference TRBV5-4 and TRBJ1-4, reads ETGVTQSPTHLIKTRGQQVTLRCSSQSGHNTVSWYQQALGQGPQFIFQYYREEENGRGNFPPRFSGLQFPNYSSELNVNALELDDSALYLCASSLAGQKIEKLFFGSGTQLSVL.